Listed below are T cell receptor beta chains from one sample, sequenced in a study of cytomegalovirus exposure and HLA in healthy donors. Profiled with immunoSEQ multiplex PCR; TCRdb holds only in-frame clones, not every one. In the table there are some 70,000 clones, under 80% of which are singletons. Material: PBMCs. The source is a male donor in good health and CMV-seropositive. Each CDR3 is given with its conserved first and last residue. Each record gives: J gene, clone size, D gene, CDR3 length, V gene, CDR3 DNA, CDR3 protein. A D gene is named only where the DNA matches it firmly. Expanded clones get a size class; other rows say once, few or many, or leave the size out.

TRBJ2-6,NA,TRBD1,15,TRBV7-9,TGTGCCAGCAGCTCGACAGGGGCTGGGGCCAACGTCCTGACTTTC,CASSSTGAGANVLTF
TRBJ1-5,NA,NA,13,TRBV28,TGTGCCAGCAGACGCAGGGGTAATCAGCCCCAGCATTTT,CASRRRGNQPQHF
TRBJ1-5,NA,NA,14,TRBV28,TGTGCCAGCAGTTTAGAGCACCTCAATCAGCCCCAGCATTTT,CASSLEHLNQPQHF
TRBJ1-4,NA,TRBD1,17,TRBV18,TGTGCCAGCTCACCAGCCCGCGAGACAGGGGCTAATGAAAAACTGTTTTTT,CASSPARETGANEKLFF
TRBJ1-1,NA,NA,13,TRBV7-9,TGTGCCAGCAGCGTCCCAGGGAACACTGAAGCTTTCTTT,CASSVPGNTEAFF
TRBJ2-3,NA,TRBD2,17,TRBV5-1,TGCGCCAGCAGCTTTTTCCCTGGGACTAGCGGGGATGGGACGCAGTATTTT,CASSFFPGTSGDGTQYF
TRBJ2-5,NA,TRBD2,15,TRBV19,TGTGCCAGTAGCCGACTAGCGGGGCTACAAGAGACCCAGTACTTC,CASSRLAGLQETQYF
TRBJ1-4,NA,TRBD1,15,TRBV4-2,TGTGCCAGCAGCCCCCAGGACAGGGGAGGTGAAAAACTGTTTTTT,CASSPQDRGGEKLFF
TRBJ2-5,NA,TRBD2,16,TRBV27,TGTGCCAGCAGCCCTCGAACTAGCGGGGGGGCGGAGACCCAGTACTTC,CASSPRTSGGAETQYF
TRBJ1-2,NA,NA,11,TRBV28,TGTGCCAGCAGACGCTTCGGGGGCTACACCTTC,CASRRFGGYTF
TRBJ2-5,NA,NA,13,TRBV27,TGTGCCAGCAGTCCCACGGGTTCGTGGCCCCAGTACTTC,CASSPTGSWPQYF
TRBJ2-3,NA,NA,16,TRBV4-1,TGCGCCAGCAGCCAAGGAACGACAGGTTTGAGGGATACGCAGTATTTT,CASSQGTTGLRDTQYF
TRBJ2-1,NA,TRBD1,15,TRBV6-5,TGTGCCAGCAGTCAACCGGGACAGGGGGCGGCTGAGCAGTTCTTC,CASSQPGQGAAEQFF
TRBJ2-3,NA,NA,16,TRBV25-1,TGTGCCAGCAGTGAATCACGGGGAACATCCACAGATACGCAGTATTTT,CASSESRGTSTDTQYF
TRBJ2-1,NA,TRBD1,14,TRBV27,TGTGCCAGCGGAACAGGGGGAGCATACAATGAGCAGTTCTTC,CASGTGGAYNEQFF
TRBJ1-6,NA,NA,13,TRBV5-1,TGCGCCAGCAAGGAGGAATATAATTCACCCCTCCACTTT,CASKEEYNSPLHF
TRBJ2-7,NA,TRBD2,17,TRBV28,TGTGCCAGCAGTCTCCCGGGACTAGCGGGGGTCCCCTACGAGCAGTACTTC,CASSLPGLAGVPYEQYF
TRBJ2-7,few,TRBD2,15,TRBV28,TGTGCCAGCAGAGACGGACTAGCGGGGGCACACGAGCAGTACTTC,CASRDGLAGAHEQYF
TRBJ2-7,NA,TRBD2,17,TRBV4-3,TGCGCCAGCAGCTGGTCTAGCGGGGGGGAATACTCCTACGAGCAGTACTTC,CASSWSSGGEYSYEQYF
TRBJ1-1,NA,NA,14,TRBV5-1,TGCGCCAGCAGCTTCAGGGGAGAGAACACTGAAGCTTTCTTT,CASSFRGENTEAFF
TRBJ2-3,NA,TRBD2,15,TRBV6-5,TGTGCCAGCAGTACTGGGGGGGAGCACACAGATACGCAGTATTTT,CASSTGGEHTDTQYF
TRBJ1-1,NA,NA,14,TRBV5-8,TGTGCCAGCAGCGGCCTACCTGACAGGCGGAGAGCTTTCTTT,CASSGLPDRRRAFF
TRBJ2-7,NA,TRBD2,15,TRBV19,TGTGCCAGTAGTAACAGCGGGGGTTCCTCCTACGAGCAGTACTTC,CASSNSGGSSYEQYF
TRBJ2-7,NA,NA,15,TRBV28,TGTGCCAGCAGCCCCCCTACGACAAGTTTTTACGAGCAGTACTTC,CASSPPTTSFYEQYF
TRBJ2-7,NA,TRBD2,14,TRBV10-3,TGTGCCATCGGCCGAGAGGGCGGGGGATACGAGCAGTACTTC,CAIGREGGGYEQYF
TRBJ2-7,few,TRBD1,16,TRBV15,TGTGCCACCAGCCAGGACAGGGTCTACCCTGTCTACGAGCAGTACTTC,CATSQDRVYPVYEQYF
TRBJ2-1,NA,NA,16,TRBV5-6,TGTGCCAGCAGCTTGGTAGTGGGGCCGTCCTACAATGAGCAGTTCTTC,CASSLVVGPSYNEQFF
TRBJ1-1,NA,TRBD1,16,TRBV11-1,TGTGCCAGCAGTCGTCCCCGTTTTGACAGGGGAGTTGAAGCTTTCTTT,CASSRPRFDRGVEAFF
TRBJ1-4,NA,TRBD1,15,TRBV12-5,TGTGCTAGTGGGCCGGGGACAGGAGTTAATGAAAAACTGTTTTTT,CASGPGTGVNEKLFF